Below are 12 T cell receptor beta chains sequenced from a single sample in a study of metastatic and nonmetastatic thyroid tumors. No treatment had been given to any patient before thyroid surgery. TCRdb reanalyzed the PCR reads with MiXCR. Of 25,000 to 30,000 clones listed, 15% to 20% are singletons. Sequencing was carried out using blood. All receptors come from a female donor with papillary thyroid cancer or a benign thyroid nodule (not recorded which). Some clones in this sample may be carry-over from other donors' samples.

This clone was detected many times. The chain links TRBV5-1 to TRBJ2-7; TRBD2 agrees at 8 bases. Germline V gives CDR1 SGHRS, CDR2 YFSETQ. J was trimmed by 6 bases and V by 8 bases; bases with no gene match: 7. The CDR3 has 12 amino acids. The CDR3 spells CARKRAGVEQYF. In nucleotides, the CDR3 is TGCGCCAGGAAAAGAGCGGGAGTCGAGCAGTACTTC.

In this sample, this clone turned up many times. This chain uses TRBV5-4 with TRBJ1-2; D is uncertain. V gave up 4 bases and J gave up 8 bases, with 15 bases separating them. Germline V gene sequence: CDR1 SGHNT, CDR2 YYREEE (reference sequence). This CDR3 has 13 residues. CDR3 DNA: TGTGCCAGCAGCCTCGACGGAGATGAAGGCTACACCTTC. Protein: CASSLDGDEGYTF. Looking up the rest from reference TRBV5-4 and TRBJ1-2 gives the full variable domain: ETGVTQSPTHLIKTRGQQVTLRCSSQSGHNTVSWYQQALGQGPQFIFQYYREEENGRGNFPPRFSGLQFPNYSSELNVNALELDDSALYLCASSLDGDEGYTFGSGTRLTVV.

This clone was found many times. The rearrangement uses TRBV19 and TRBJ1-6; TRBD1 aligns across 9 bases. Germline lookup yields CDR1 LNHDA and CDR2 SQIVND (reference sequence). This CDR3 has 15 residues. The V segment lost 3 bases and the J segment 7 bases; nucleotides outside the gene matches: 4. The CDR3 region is CASSMRGTGNSPLHF. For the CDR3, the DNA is TGTGCCAGTAGTATGAGAGGGACAGGGAATTCACCCCTCCACTTT.

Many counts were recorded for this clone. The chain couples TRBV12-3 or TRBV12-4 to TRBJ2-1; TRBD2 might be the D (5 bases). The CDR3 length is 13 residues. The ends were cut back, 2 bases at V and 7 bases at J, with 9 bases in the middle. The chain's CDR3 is CASSLHQRNEQFF. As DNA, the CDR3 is TGTGCCAGCAGTTTACATCAGCGGAATGAGCAGTTCTTC.

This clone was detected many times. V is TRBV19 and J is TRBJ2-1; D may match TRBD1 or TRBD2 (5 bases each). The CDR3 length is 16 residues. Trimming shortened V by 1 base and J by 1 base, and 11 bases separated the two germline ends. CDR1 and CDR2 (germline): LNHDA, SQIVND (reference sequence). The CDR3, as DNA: TGTGCCAGTAGTATAGTAATCGGGACGTCCTACAATGAGCAGTTCTTC. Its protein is CASSIVIGTSYNEQFF. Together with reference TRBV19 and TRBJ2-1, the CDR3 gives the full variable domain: DGGITQSPKYLFRKEGQNVTLSCEQNLNHDAMYWYRQDPGQGLRLIYYSQIVNDFQKGDIAEGYSVSREKKESFPLTVTSAQKNPTAFYLCASSIVIGTSYNEQFFGPGTRLTVL.

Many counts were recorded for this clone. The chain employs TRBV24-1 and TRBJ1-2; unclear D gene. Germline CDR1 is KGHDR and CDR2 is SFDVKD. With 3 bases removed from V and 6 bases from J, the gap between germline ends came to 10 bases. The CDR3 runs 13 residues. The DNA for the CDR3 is TGTGCCACCAGTGATCGACAAGGAAATGGCTACACCTTC. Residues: CATSDRQGNGYTF.

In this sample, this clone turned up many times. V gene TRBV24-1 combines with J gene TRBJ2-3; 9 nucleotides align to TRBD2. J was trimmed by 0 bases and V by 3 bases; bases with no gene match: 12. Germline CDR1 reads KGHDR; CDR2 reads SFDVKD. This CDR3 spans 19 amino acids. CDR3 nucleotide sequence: TGTGCCACCAGTGATCCGGGTCCGACTAGCGGATATAGCACAGATACGCAGTATTTT. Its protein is CATSDPGPTSGYSTDTQYF.

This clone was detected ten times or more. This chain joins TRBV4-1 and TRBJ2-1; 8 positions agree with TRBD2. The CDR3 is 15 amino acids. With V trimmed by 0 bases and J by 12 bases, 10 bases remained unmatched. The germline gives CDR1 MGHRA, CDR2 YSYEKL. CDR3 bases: TGCGCCAGCAGCCAAGAATGGGCTAGCGGGTCATGGCAGTTCTTC. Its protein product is CASSQEWASGSWQFF.

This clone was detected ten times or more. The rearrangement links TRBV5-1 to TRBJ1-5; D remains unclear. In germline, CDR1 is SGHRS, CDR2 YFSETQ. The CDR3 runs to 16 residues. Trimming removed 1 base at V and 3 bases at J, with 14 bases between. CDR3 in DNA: TGCGCCAGCAGCTTGAACTCCGGACTGACCAATCAGCCCCAGCATTTT. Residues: CASSLNSGLTNQPQHF.

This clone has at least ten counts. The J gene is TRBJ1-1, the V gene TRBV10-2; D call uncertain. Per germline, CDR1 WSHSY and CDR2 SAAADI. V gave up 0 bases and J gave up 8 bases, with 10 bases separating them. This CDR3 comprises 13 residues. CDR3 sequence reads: CASSESYAAEAFF. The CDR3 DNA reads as TGCGCCAGCAGTGAGTCGTATGCAGCCGAAGCTTTCTTT.

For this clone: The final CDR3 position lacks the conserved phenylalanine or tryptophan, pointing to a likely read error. CDR3 sequence: CASSYASWIHYEQYI. The CDR3 nucleotides are TGTGCCAGCAGTTACGCTAGCTGGATCCACTACGAGCAGTACATC. This chain joins TRBV6-9 and TRBJ2-7; maybe TRBD2 (5 bases). Trimming left V 3 bases short and J 3 bases short, with 15 bases between. The germline CDR1 and CDR2 sequences are MNHGY and SVAAGI. The CDR3 runs to 15 residues.

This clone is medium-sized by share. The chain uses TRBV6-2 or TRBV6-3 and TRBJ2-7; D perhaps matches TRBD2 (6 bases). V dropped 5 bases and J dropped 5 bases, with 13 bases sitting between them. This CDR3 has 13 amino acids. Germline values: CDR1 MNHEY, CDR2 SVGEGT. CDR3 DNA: TGTGCCAGCAGTGGAAGACCGGGAGACGAGCAGTACTTC. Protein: CASSGRPGDEQYF.